Shown below are 24 T cell receptor beta chains from a single sample sequenced in a study of T cell responses to AZD1222 COVID-19 vaccine. Profiled with immunoSEQ multiplex PCR; TCRdb holds only in-frame clones, not every one. The sample consists of 100,000 to 150,000 clones, 90% of them appearing once. Here the sequenced sample was peripheral blood, taken on day 0 of AZD1222 vaccination. Receptors originate from an adult in good health.

The chain carries TRBV6-5 and TRBJ2-7, with D unresolved. CDR3 size: 12 residues. Trimming took 0 bases from V and 3 from J, leaving 3 bases between them. Germline V CDR1 and CDR2: MNHEY, SVGAGI. CDR3 coding DNA: TGTGCCAGCAGTTACTCGAACTACGAGCAGTACTTC. Translated, it gives CASSYSNYEQYF.

This chain uses TRBV28 with TRBJ1-5; TRBD1 agrees at 7 bases. V shed 6 bases, J shed 0 bases, and the junction held 11 bases outside the gene matches. The germline gives CDR1 MDHEN, CDR2 SYDVKM. This CDR3 is built from 17 residues. The CDR3 here is CASREKGTAYSNQPQHF. In DNA form, the CDR3 reads TGTGCCAGCAGGGAAAAAGGGACAGCCTATAGCAATCAGCCCCAGCATTTT.

The chain recombines TRBV25-1 with TRBJ2-7; D gene uncertain. Per germline, CDR1 MGHDK and CDR2 SYGVNS. The V end was cut by 8 bases, the J end by 2 bases, with 16 bases between. This CDR3 comprises 14 residues. The CDR3 nucleotides are TGTGCCAGCGTTAGCCTGGACGGACCCTACGAGCAGTACTTC. This gives the protein CASVSLDGPYEQYF.

The chain recombines TRBV5-4 with TRBJ1-2, with D perhaps matching TRBD1 (6 bases). Looked up from germline, CDR1 is SGHNT and CDR2 is YYREEE (reference sequence). This CDR3 region has 13 residues. V dropped 4 bases and J dropped 6 bases, with 13 bases sitting between them. DNA for the CDR3: TGTGCCAGCAGCCTGGACAGTTCCAATGGCTACACCTTC. This codes for CASSLDSSNGYTF.

The V gene is TRBV19, the J gene TRBJ1-1; 7 bases match TRBD1. Germline lookup yields CDR1 LNHDA and CDR2 SQIVND (reference sequence). This CDR3 is built from 14 residues. The ends lost 6 bases at V and 6 bases at J; junction bases unmatched: 10. The CDR3 reads CASRPGGGSAEAFF. The CDR3 nucleotides are TGTGCCAGTAGGCCCGGAGGGGGCTCTGCTGAAGCTTTCTTT.

The chain uses TRBV19 and TRBJ2-7; D is possibly TRBD2 (6 bases). The CDR3 has 15 residues. The V end was cut by 0 bases, the J end by 1 base, with 10 bases between. From germline, CDR1 is LNHDA and CDR2 SQIVND (reference sequence). CDR3 sequence: CASSIEAGRSYEQYF. The CDR3 DNA reads TGTGCCAGTAGTATAGAGGCGGGAAGATCCTACGAGCAGTACTTC.

The CDR3 loop is CASSMLDRSINTGELFF. CDR3 DNA sequence: TGTGCCAGTAGTATGCTCGACAGGTCGATTAACACCGGGGAGCTGTTTTTT. This sequence joins TRBV19 and TRBJ2-2, with a tentative D call TRBD1 (6 bases). Germline CDR1 LNHDA, CDR2 SQIVND (reference sequence). The length of the CDR3 is 17 residues. V lost 3 bases to trimming and J lost 2 bases, with 16 bases between them.

The chain has TRBV29-1 and TRBJ1-4; D is uncertain. The V end was cut by 4 bases, the J end by 3 bases, with 12 bases between. The CDR3 consists of 14 residues. CDR1 and CDR2 from the germline V gene are SQVTM and ANQGSEA. In nucleotides, the CDR3 is TGCAGCGTTGTAGGTGGGCAATCTAATGAAAAACTGTTTTTT. This encodes CSVVGGQSNEKLFF. Supplemented by reference TRBV29-1 and TRBJ1-4, the full variable domain reads SAVISQKPSRDICQRGTSLTIQCQVDSQVTMMFWYRQQPGQSLTLIATANQGSEATYESGFVIDKFPISRPNLTFSTLTVSNMSPEDSSIYLCSVVGGQSNEKLFFGSGTQLSVL.

The count of this clone is one. CDR3 nucleotide sequence: TGTGCCAGCAGTTCGACCGGGACAGGGGACTACACCTTC. It codes for CASSSTGTGDYTF. The chain employs TRBV27 and TRBJ1-2; 10 bases match TRBD1. With 4 bases clipped from V and 10 bases from J, the junction kept 6 bases outside the gene matches. The CDR3 covers 13 residues. Germline V lookup: CDR1 MNHEY, CDR2 SMNVEV (reference sequence).

The V call is TRBV10-1, the J call TRBJ2-5; D unclear. CDR1 WNHNN and CDR2 SYGVQD come from the germline V gene (reference sequence). CDR3 length: 12 residues. Trimming removed 3 bases from V and 5 bases from J, with 7 bases in between. The CDR3 reads CASSERKETQYF. In nucleotides, the CDR3 is TGCGCCAGCAGTGAAAGGAAGGAGACCCAGTACTTC.

This chain joins TRBV7-9 and TRBJ2-2; 8 bases line up with TRBD2. CDR3 length: 15 amino acids. CDR1 and CDR2 (germline): SEHNR, FQNEAQ (reference sequence). V trimming: 3 bases; J trimming: 4 bases; junction bases outside the gene matches: 4. The CDR3, as DNA: TGTGCCAGCAGCTTTGGCGGGGGGCCCACCGGGGAGCTGTTTTTT. This sequence encodes CASSFGGGPTGELFF.

The J gene is TRBJ2-7, the V gene TRBV6-5; 8 bases agree with TRBD2. The length of the CDR3 is 14 residues. CDR1 and CDR2 from the germline V gene are MNHEY and SVGAGI. V lost 7 bases, J lost 2 bases, and 7 bases stayed unmatched. The CDR3 reads CASKWRGGPYEQYF. The CDR3 bases are TGTGCCAGCAAGTGGCGCGGGGGGCCCTACGAGCAGTACTTC.

This chain connects TRBV30 to TRBJ1-5, with D maybe TRBD1 (6 bases). V lost 1 base and J 0 bases, leaving 13 bases between the germline ends. Per the germline V gene, CDR1 is GTSNPN and CDR2 is SVGIG (reference sequence). This CDR3 is 16 amino acids long. CDR3 protein: CAWSDGQHYSNQPQHF. CDR3 in DNA: TGTGCCTGGAGTGACGGACAGCATTATAGCAATCAGCCCCAGCATTTT.

A few counts support this clone. Other nucleotide sequences from this sample produce the same CDR3. The rearrangement links TRBV19 to TRBJ2-2; D may be TRBD1 (5 bases). The V gene's germline CDR1 is LNHDA and CDR2 SQIVND (reference sequence). V gave up 3 bases and J gave up 1 base, with 6 bases separating them. This CDR3 has 14 amino acids. The CDR3 reads CASSIGQNTGELFF. Here the CDR3 DNA reads TGTGCCAGTAGTATCGGACAGAACACCGGGGAGCTGTTTTTT. Using reference TRBV19 and TRBJ2-2 for the parts outside the CDR3, the full variable domain is DGGITQSPKYLFRKEGQNVTLSCEQNLNHDAMYWYRQDPGQGLRLIYYSQIVNDFQKGDIAEGYSVSREKKESFPLTVTSAQKNPTAFYLCASSIGQNTGELFFGEGSRLTVL.

The table lists this clone with a count of one. The chain carries TRBV13 and TRBJ2-1, with a possible D match to TRBD1 (6 bases). CDR3 size: 14 residues. Trimming cost V 5 bases and J 4 bases, with 12 bases left between them. Germline V gives CDR1 PRHDT, CDR2 FYEKMQ (reference sequence). CDR3: CASSRGTDYNEQFF. The CDR3 nucleotides are TGTGCCAGCAGCAGGGGGACGGATTACAATGAGCAGTTCTTC.

J is TRBJ1-1 and V is TRBV5-1; D not resolved. CDR1 and CDR2 (germline): SGHRS, YFSETQ. This CDR3 spans 16 amino acids. V dropped 3 bases and J dropped 6 bases, with 21 bases sitting between them. CDR3 bases: TGCGCCAGCAGCTCTGACCGCCCGCGGGCTATTTCTGAAGCTTTCTTT. It yields the protein CASSSDRPRAISEAFF. Full variable domain (missing parts from reference TRBV5-1 and TRBJ1-1): KAGVTQTPRYLIKTRGQQVTLSCSPISGHRSVSWYQQTPGQGLQFLFEYFSETQRNKGNFPGRFSGRQFSNSRSEMNVSTLELGDSALYLCASSSDRPRAISEAFFGQGTRLTVV.

This chain joins TRBV6-5 and TRBJ1-4; D possibly corresponds to TRBD1 (5 bases). In germline, CDR1 is MNHEY, CDR2 SVGAGI. The CDR3 extends over 14 amino acids. Trimming cost V 10 bases and J 4 bases, with 16 bases left between them. The CDR3 protein is CATAGGTHNEKLFF. The CDR3 DNA reads as TGTGCCACCGCCGGTGGGACCCATAATGAAAAACTGTTTTTT.

The chain couples TRBV4-3 to TRBJ1-2; TRBD1 is a possible D gene (5 bases). The germline gives CDR1 LGHNA, CDR2 YSLEER. Trimming cost V 1 base and J 7 bases, with 13 bases left between them. CDR3 length: 14 residues. The CDR3, as DNA: TGCGCCAGCAGCCAAGCTGGGGGACTGGGTGGCTACACCTTC. This gives the protein CASSQAGGLGGYTF.

The genes are TRBV5-1 and TRBJ1-4; perhaps TRBD1 as D (5 bases). Germline V CDR1 and CDR2: SGHRS, YFSETQ. CDR3 length equals 18 residues. The V and J ends lost 4 bases and 2 bases respectively, with 21 bases between them. In DNA form, the CDR3 reads TGCGCCAGCAGCCCTTCGGGCGGGGGATTTCGCACTAATGAAAAACTGTTTTTT. Encoded protein: CASSPSGGGFRTNEKLFF.

J is TRBJ2-5 and V is TRBV10-2; 11 nucleotides align to TRBD2. The CDR3 is 15 amino acids. Germline V gene lookup returns CDR1 WSHSY and CDR2 SAAADI. Trimming cost V 6 bases and J 0 bases; bases outside gene matches: 3. The CDR3 DNA is TGCGCCAGCAGCGGACTAGCGGGCGACCAAGAGACCCAGTACTTC. Translated, it gives CASSGLAGDQETQYF.

V usage is TRBV29-1 and J usage is TRBJ1-1; no firm D call. This CDR3 region has 11 residues. Trimming removed 4 bases at V and 4 bases at J, with 7 bases between. CDR1 and CDR2 from the germline V gene are SQVTM and ANQGSEA. CDR3 sequence reads: CSVVFLTEAFF. Written as DNA, the CDR3 is TGCAGCGTTGTTTTTCTCACTGAAGCTTTCTTT.

This chain connects TRBV10-1 to TRBJ2-1, with D possibly TRBD1 on 6 matching bases. V was pared by 3 bases and J by 3 bases, with 15 bases between. CDR1 WNHNN and CDR2 SYGVQD come from the germline V gene (reference sequence). The CDR3 sequence is 16 residues long. The CDR3, as DNA: TGCGCCAGCAGTGATAGAGGTGAGGGGGACTACAATGAGCAGTTCTTC. Protein: CASSDRGEGDYNEQFF.

The chain uses TRBV5-6 and TRBJ1-2, with TRBD1 matching over 9 bases. Trimming removed 0 bases from V and 7 bases from J; junction bases left unmatched: 4. In germline, CDR1 is SGHDT, CDR2 YYEEEE. CDR3 length equals 14 residues. The CDR3 reads CASSLGGQGGGYTF. The CDR3 bases are TGTGCCAGCAGCTTGGGGGGACAGGGTGGTGGCTACACCTTC.

Points on this clone: This sample also contains other DNA sequences that code for the same CDR3. The V gene is TRBV9, the J gene TRBJ2-7, with a tentative D call TRBD1 (6 bases). The ends were cut back, 5 bases at V and 0 bases at J, with 15 bases in the middle. CDR3 size: 15 residues. Germline values: CDR1 SGDLS, CDR2 YYNGEE. Here the CDR3 DNA reads TGTGCCAGCAGTGCAGACGACAGGACCTCCTACGAGCAGTACTTC. It codes for CASSADDRTSYEQYF. The variable domain in full, with the rest retrieved from reference TRBV9 and TRBJ2-7, is DSGVTQTPKHLITATGQRVTLRCSPRSGDLSVYWYQQSLDQGLQFLIQYYNGEERAKGNILERFSAQQFPDLHSELNLSSLELGDSALYFCASSADDRTSYEQYFGPGTRLTVT.